The T cell receptor beta chain described here comes from a study of T cell responses to AZD1222 COVID-19 vaccine. The V gene lost 4 bases and the J gene lost 0 bases, with 10 bases spanning the gap. This CDR3 has 15 amino acids. Germline values: CDR1 LGHDT, CDR2 YNNKEL (reference sequence). Sequencing was performed with immunoSEQ multiplex PCR; in TCRdb, only in-frame clones are kept and a portion is missing. The table lists about 150,000 clones, about 85% of them singletons. Comments on this clone: Its cognate antigen is unknown.

Overall study results and limits: Regions left unmutated in variants are reportedly the target of nearly half of spike-specific TCRs. Elevations in Spike-specific TCR breadth and depth followed administration of two AZD1222 doses. Donors were largely white British and mainly female; clonal diversity was possibly underestimated. In all cases, repertoires were sampled only after the peak T cell response.

Source: peripheral blood, taken after recovery from COVID-19. This TCR derives from an adult who had recovered from COVID-19. The V and J genes are TRBV3-1 (or the pseudogene TRBV3-2) and TRBJ1-3; D is ambiguous. This CDR3 is CASSPQASSGNTIYF. CDR3 in DNA: TGTGCCAGCAGCCCGCAGGCGAGCTCTGGAAACACCATATATTTT.